The 21 T cell receptor beta chains below were found in one sample sequenced in a study of cytomegalovirus exposure and HLA in healthy donors (dated by TCRdb to about 2017). The library was generated by the immunoSEQ multiplex PCR assay. The immuneACCESS repertoire file appears here via TCRdb, limited to in-frame rearrangements. These files lack a portion of the clones; in checked studies, under half of the deficit traces to unresolved V genes, and the cause of the others is not known. For this sample the table gives 90,000 to 100,000 clones, of which 87% were detected only once. 5.5% to 7.5% of the sample comes from the top ten. The specimen was PBMCs. These receptors originate from a man aged 18 to 29 in good health and CMV-seropositive.

The chain combines TRBV4-3 with TRBJ2-7; 8 bases match TRBD1. Germline loops: CDR1 LGHNA, CDR2 YSLEER. The length of the CDR3 is 16 residues. V trimming: 0 bases; J trimming: 2 bases; junction bases outside the gene matches: 6. The CDR3 nucleotides read TGCGCCAGCAGCCAAGATCACGGGACAGGTACCTACGAGCAGTACTTC. Residues: CASSQDHGTGTYEQYF.

This clone was counted between two and nine times. The V and J genes are TRBV4-3 and TRBJ2-3; no reliable D call. Germline CDR1 reads LGHNA; CDR2 reads YSLEER. The CDR3 has 14 amino acids. Deletions cut 1 base from V and 1 base from J, with 6 bases between. CDR3 in DNA: TGCGCCAGCAGCCAAGGGAGCCGCACAGATACGCAGTATTTT. Amino acids: CASSQGSRTDTQYF.

V gene TRBV7-9 combines with J gene TRBJ2-2; D is undetermined. Germline-derived CDR1 and CDR2 are SEHNR and FQNEAQ (reference sequence). The CDR3 length is 14 residues. V lost 5 bases and J 5 bases, leaving 12 bases between the germline ends. CDR3 sequence: CASSQSRMTGELFF. As DNA, the CDR3 is TGTGCCAGCAGCCAATCGAGGATGACCGGGGAGCTGTTTTTT.

This sequence joins TRBV18 and TRBJ2-5, with 10 bases identical to TRBD1. The CDR3 extends over 15 amino acids. From germline, CDR1 is KGHSH and CDR2 LQKENI. V trimming: 4 bases; J trimming: 3 bases; junction bases outside the gene matches: 5. The CDR3 sequence is CASSRGQGGEETQYF. In nucleotides, the CDR3 is TGTGCCAGCTCACGCGGACAGGGGGGAGAAGAGACCCAGTACTTC.

This chain joins TRBV18 and TRBJ2-7, with a possible D match to TRBD1 (5 bases). Germline V lookup: CDR1 KGHSH, CDR2 LQKENI. The ends were cut back, 0 bases at V and 3 bases at J, with 12 bases in the middle. CDR3 length: 15 amino acids. CDR3 loop: CASSPPQGWDYEQYF. The CDR3 DNA sequence: TGTGCCAGCTCACCACCTCAGGGATGGGACTACGAGCAGTACTTC.

The V call is TRBV14, the J call TRBJ2-1; D remains ambiguous. V was clipped by 3 bases and J by 10 bases, with 13 bases between them. The CDR3 extends over 13 amino acids. Per the germline V gene, CDR1 is SGHDN and CDR2 is FVKESK. The CDR3 reads CASSHVEWREQFF. The CDR3 DNA sequence: TGTGCCAGCAGCCACGTCGAATGGCGGGAGCAGTTCTTC.

The chain combines TRBV4-3 with TRBJ1-2; unclear D gene. This CDR3 region has 16 residues. Germline V gene lookup returns CDR1 LGHNA and CDR2 YSLEER. Trimming removed 0 bases at V and 0 bases at J, with 11 bases between. The CDR3 is CASSQDRYVSNYGYTF. CDR3 DNA sequence: TGCGCCAGCAGCCAAGATCGGTATGTCTCTAACTATGGCTACACCTTC.

The V and J genes are TRBV15 and TRBJ2-7, with D perhaps TRBD1 (5 bases). The V gene lost 0 bases and the J gene lost 5 bases, with 14 bases spanning the gap. The CDR3 contains 15 residues. The germline gives CDR1 LNHNV, CDR2 YYDKDF (reference sequence). The CDR3 coding sequence is TGTGCCACCAGCAGAGACCTCCAGGGTTCCGACGAGCAGTACTTC. Translated: CATSRDLQGSDEQYF.

The chain has TRBV18 and TRBJ1-2; 9 nucleotides match TRBD1. The V segment lost 2 bases and the J segment 4 bases; nucleotides outside the gene matches: 8. CDR3 size: 16 residues. Germline lookup yields CDR1 KGHSH and CDR2 LQKENI. The CDR3 spells CASSPTPGQGGYGYTF. In DNA form, the CDR3 reads TGTGCCAGCTCACCAACTCCGGGACAGGGTGGCTATGGCTACACCTTC. The full variable domain, rest sourced from reference TRBV18 and TRBJ1-2, is NAGVMQNPRHLVRRRGQEARLRCSPMKGHSHVYWYRQLPEEGLKFMVYLQKENIIDESGMPKERFSAEFPKEGPSILRIQQVVRGDSAAYFCASSPTPGQGGYGYTFGSGTRLTVV.

The V and J genes are TRBV7-9 and TRBJ1-2, with D possibly TRBD1 on 6 matching bases. The germline CDR1 and CDR2 sequences are SEHNR and FQNEAQ (reference sequence). The CDR3 has 14 amino acids. V gave up 5 bases and J gave up 3 bases, with 13 bases separating them. CDR3 residues: CASSLRNRDYGYTF. The CDR3 DNA reads TGTGCCAGCAGCCTCAGGAACAGGGACTATGGCTACACCTTC.

The V gene is TRBV18, the J gene TRBJ2-3; 14 bases map to TRBD2. V was clipped by 4 bases and J by 5 bases; unmatched bases: 5. The germline V gene encodes CDR1 KGHSH and CDR2 LQKENI. The CDR3 spans 16 residues. As DNA, the CDR3 is TGTGCCAGCTCACAAGGGACTAGCGGGGGTGGAGATACGCAGTATTTT. Translation: CASSQGTSGGGDTQYF.

The chain employs TRBV27 and TRBJ2-7; 10 nucleotides agree with TRBD2. Trimming took 4 bases from V and 3 from J; bases not matched to a gene: 3. This CDR3 is built from 14 residues. The germline gives CDR1 MNHEY, CDR2 SMNVEV (reference sequence). The DNA of the CDR3 is TGTGCCAGCAGTTCGGGACTAGCGATCTACGAGCAGTACTTC. Protein sequence: CASSSGLAIYEQYF.

This chain connects TRBV19 to TRBJ2-7; the match to TRBD1 covers 7 bases. V trimming: 3 bases; J trimming: 3 bases; junction bases outside the gene matches: 8. Germline lookup yields CDR1 LNHDA and CDR2 SQIVND (reference sequence). The CDR3 runs to 15 residues. The CDR3: CASSMGYRGLYEQYF. The CDR3 nucleotides read TGTGCCAGTAGTATGGGTTACAGGGGCCTCTACGAGCAGTACTTC.

J is TRBJ1-2 and V is TRBV4-3, with 7 bases aligning to TRBD1. Unmatched junction bases numbered 3, after V lost 1 base and J lost 4 bases. This CDR3 has 14 amino acids. From germline, CDR1 is LGHNA and CDR2 YSLEER. CDR3 loop: CASSQGQGSYGYTF. In DNA form, the CDR3 reads TGCGCCAGCAGCCAAGGACAGGGAAGCTATGGCTACACCTTC.

Of note for this clone: Other DNA sequences from this sample encode an identical CDR3 as well. The V and J genes are TRBV19 and TRBJ2-5; 7 bases agree with TRBD2. CDR3 size: 14 residues. V shed 2 bases and J 1 base; nucleotides not matched to a gene: 1. Germline-derived CDR1 and CDR2 are LNHDA and SQIVND (reference sequence). CDR3 DNA: TGTGCCAGTAGTATAACGGGGGGCCAAGAGACCCAGTACTTC. Protein product: CASSITGGQETQYF.

This clone was found once. This chain links TRBV9 with TRBJ2-1, with D perhaps TRBD2 (5 bases). The CDR3 length is 18 residues. Germline-derived CDR1 and CDR2 are SGDLS and YYNGEE. The ends were cut back, 0 bases at V and 3 bases at J, with 19 bases in the middle. The CDR3 region is CASSVGERPRPNYNEQFF. CDR3 bases: TGTGCCAGCAGCGTAGGGGAGCGGCCCCGCCCCAACTACAATGAGCAGTTCTTC.

The V call is TRBV19, the J call TRBJ2-7, with D maybe TRBD1 (7 bases). The V gene lost 4 bases and the J gene lost 6 bases, with 16 bases spanning the gap. Looked up from germline, CDR1 is LNHDA and CDR2 is SQIVND (reference sequence). The length of the CDR3 is 14 residues. The CDR3 DNA is TGTGCCAGTAGTAAGGAGGGGGCGTTCTCCGAGCAGTACTTC. Protein sequence: CASSKEGAFSEQYF. The full variable domain, in which reference TRBV19 and TRBJ2-7 provide the parts outside the CDR3, is DGGITQSPKYLFRKEGQNVTLSCEQNLNHDAMYWYRQDPGQGLRLIYYSQIVNDFQKGDIAEGYSVSREKKESFPLTVTSAQKNPTAFYLCASSKEGAFSEQYFGPGTRLTVT.

The rearrangement links TRBV7-3 to TRBJ2-3; D gene unclear. V lost 2 bases, J lost 1 base, and 16 bases lay in between. CDR3 size: 17 residues. Germline V lookup: CDR1 SGHTA, CDR2 FQGTGA. Here the CDR3 reads CASSLGRVGGGTDTQYF. For the CDR3, the DNA is TGTGCCAGCAGCTTAGGTCGGGTTGGCGGAGGCACAGATACGCAGTATTTT.

The gene calls are TRBV4-1 and TRBJ1-2; D is unclear. The ends were cut back, 4 bases at V and 8 bases at J, with 20 bases in the middle. This CDR3 comprises 15 residues. In germline, CDR1 is MGHRA, CDR2 YSYEKL. In DNA form, the CDR3 reads TGCGCCAGCAGCCCTATCTCCGGGTCCCGCGGAGGCTACACCTTC. Its protein product is CASSPISGSRGGYTF.

The chain has TRBV5-1 and TRBJ1-5; the match to TRBD1 covers 7 bases. CDR1 SGHRS and CDR2 YFSETQ come from the germline V gene. Unmatched junction bases numbered 4, after V lost 4 bases and J lost 0 bases. The CDR3 totals 15 residues. CDR3 DNA sequence: TGCGCCAGCAGCCAAGGGACAGATAGCAATCAGCCCCAGCATTTT. Its translation: CASSQGTDSNQPQHF.

The count of this clone is one. This chain connects TRBV6-1 to TRBJ1-1; no clear D gene. This CDR3 is built from 15 residues. V lost 4 bases, J lost 7 bases, and 19 bases lay in between. Germline-derived CDR1 and CDR2 are MNHNS and SASEGT. CDR3 bases: TGTGCCAGCAGTGCAATACACGGGAGAGTCAGTGAAGCTTTCTTT. It is translated as CASSAIHGRVSEAFF.